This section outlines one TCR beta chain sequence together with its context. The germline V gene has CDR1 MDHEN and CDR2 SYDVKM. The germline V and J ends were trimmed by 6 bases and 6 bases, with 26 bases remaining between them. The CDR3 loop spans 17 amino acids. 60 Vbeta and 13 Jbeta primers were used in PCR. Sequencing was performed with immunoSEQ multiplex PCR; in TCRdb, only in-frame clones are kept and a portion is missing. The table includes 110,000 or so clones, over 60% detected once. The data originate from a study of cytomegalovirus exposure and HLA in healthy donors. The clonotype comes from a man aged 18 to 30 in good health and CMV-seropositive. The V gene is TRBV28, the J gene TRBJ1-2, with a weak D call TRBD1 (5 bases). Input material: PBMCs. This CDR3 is CASSLSTNKGGADGYTF. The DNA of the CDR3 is TGTGCCAGCAGCCTGAGCACTAATAAAGGAGGGGCAGATGGCTACACCTTC.